The clone carrying this T cell receptor (beta chain) was seen only a few times. Its antigen is not known. This sample stems from a study of T cell repertoires in cytomegalovirus infection. Via MiXCR, TCRdb re-called the reads, giving one row per CDR3 protein. Among 650,000 to 900,000 distinct CDR3 sequences listed, 25% to 35% were seen once. The CDR3 totals 15 residues. V dropped 7 bases and J dropped 7; count of bases not matched to a gene: 8. CDR1 and CDR2 (germline): LNHDA, SQIVND (reference sequence). The receptor comes from a human donor in good health (CMV status not recorded). Some clones in this sample may be carry-over from other donors' samples. The chain employs TRBV19 and TRBJ2-1; 12 bases map to TRBD2. The sample was cultured CD8+ T cells from PBMCs, taken from culture after CMV antigen stimulation. The CDR3 loop is CASNPSGGAGNEQFF. In nucleotides, the CDR3 is TGTGCCAGTAACCCTAGCGGGGGGGCCGGGAATGAGCAGTTCTTC.